A selection of T cell receptor beta chains follows, all from one sample in a study of cytomegalovirus exposure and HLA in healthy donors. TCRdb's copy holds only in-frame clones and misses some; the assay was immunoSEQ multiplex PCR. The sample has more than 150,000 clones; about 75% are singletons. Sequencing was carried out using PBMCs. The receptor set was obtained from a man in his fifties in good health and CMV-seropositive. Both conserved end residues are part of each CDR3. D genes are given only for firm matches.

cdr3_nt	cdr3_aa	d_call	j_call	v_call
TGTGCCAGCGATCTAATGTTAGCCAAAAACATTCAGTACTTC	CASDLMLAKNIQYF	NA	TRBJ2-4	TRBV6-1
TGTGCCAGTAGTAGAGGACAAGGGAACACTGAAGCTTTCTTT	CASSRGQGNTEAFF	NA	TRBJ1-1	TRBV19
TGTGCCAGCAGTTCTTGGAGGGCGGACTACGAGCAGTACTTC	CASSSWRADYEQYF	NA	TRBJ2-7	TRBV27
TGTGCCAGCAGCCCAGGGACAGGGGGTGGCTACACCTTC	CASSPGTGGGYTF	TRBD1	TRBJ1-2	TRBV9
TGCAGCGTTGAAGCACTCCAGGGGCGCCATGGCTACACCTTC	CSVEALQGRHGYTF	NA	TRBJ1-2	TRBV29-1
TGTGCCAGCAGCCCCGGGGGGAACACTGAAGCTTTCTTT	CASSPGGNTEAFF	NA	TRBJ1-1	TRBV7-6
TGCGCCAGCAGTGAGACGGGACAGGAGATCCAGCCCCAGCATTTT	CASSETGQEIQPQHF	TRBD1	TRBJ1-5	TRBV10-2
TGTGCCAGCCAGGGAGGGACTAATGAAAAACTGTTTTTT	CASQGGTNEKLFF	NA	TRBJ1-4	TRBV28
TGTGCCATCAGTGAGGGGGGGGGAGAACCCCAGCATTTT	CAISEGGGEPQHF	NA	TRBJ1-5	TRBV10-3
TGTTCCAGCAGCCCTCCCCGGGGGGGGCAAGAGACCCAGTACTTC	CSSSPPRGGQETQYF	TRBD2	TRBJ2-5	TRBV7-9